A single sample gave rise to the 22 T cell receptor beta chains below, sequenced in a study of CD8 T cells in ankylosing spondylitis. TCRdb re-derived calls from the 5' RACE reads in MiXCR, one entry per CDR3 protein. The table records 700,000 or so distinct CDR3 sequences, around a fifth of them present only once. Their antigens are not known. Study-level findings and limits: The study identified a TCR beta motif of about eight highly homologous variants that appeared characteristic of ankylosing spondylitis blood.

Sequencing was performed on blood, either unsorted or a sorted T cell fraction (not recorded which). The receptors come from a male donor with ankylosing spondylitis.

This clonotype has only one observation. This sequence joins TRBV13 and TRBJ2-7, with D perhaps matching TRBD1 (5 bases). CDR3 length: 17 amino acids. V was cut by 6 bases and J by 2 bases, with 23 bases left in between. Germline values: CDR1 PRHDT, CDR2 FYEKMQ (reference sequence). The CDR3 DNA follows: TGTGCCAGCAGTCAATCCCCCCTTTCCCAGGGTGCCTACGAGCAGTACTTC. This translates into CASSQSPLSQGAYEQYF.

This clonotype was recorded a few times. The chain carries TRBV4-1 and TRBJ1-1, with a possible D match to TRBD1 (5 bases). V was trimmed by 0 bases and J by 3 bases, leaving 8 bases between them. The CDR3 runs to 14 residues. The germline V gene encodes CDR1 MGHRA and CDR2 YSYEKL. The chain's CDR3 is CASSQDSGHTEAFF. As DNA, the CDR3 is TGCGCCAGCAGCCAAGATTCGGGGCACACTGAAGCTTTCTTT.

A few counts support this clonotype. This chain connects TRBV3-1 to TRBJ2-1; D gene uncertain. V was cut by 1 base and J by 7 bases, with 11 bases left in between. Looked up from germline, CDR1 is LGHDT and CDR2 is YNNKEL (reference sequence). The CDR3 sequence is 14 residues long. Here the CDR3 DNA reads TGTGCCAGCAGCCAAGCTGCAAGGAATAATGAGCAGTTCTTC. Residues: CASSQAARNNEQFF.

The chain has TRBV12-3 or TRBV12-4 and TRBJ1-4; D gene ambiguous. This CDR3 spans 14 amino acids. The V and J ends lost 5 bases and 8 bases respectively, with 15 bases between them. The CDR3, as DNA: TGTGCCAGCAGTCCCGACTGGTCCGGCGAAAAACTGTTTTTT. It encodes CASSPDWSGEKLFF.

This clonotype was seen more than once but under ten times. The chain employs TRBV28 and TRBJ2-7; TRBD1 agrees at 7 bases. Germline V gene sequence: CDR1 MDHEN, CDR2 SYDVKM. V was clipped by 7 bases and J by 2 bases; unmatched bases: 5. This CDR3 comprises 13 residues. The CDR3 loop reads CASTRTGAYEQYF. CDR3 nucleotides: TGTGCCAGCACCCGGACAGGCGCCTACGAGCAGTACTTC.

The chain uses TRBV20-1 and TRBJ2-3; possible D gene TRBD2, 5 bases. Per the germline V gene, CDR1 is DFQATT and CDR2 is SNEGSKA (reference sequence). The CDR3 is made up of 14 amino acids. V was clipped by 5 bases and J by 3 bases, with 15 bases between them. The CDR3 bases are TGCAGTGCTCACCCCGCTGGCGGGACAGATACGCAGTATTTT. Translating it yields CSAHPAGGTDTQYF.

The chain recombines TRBV27 with TRBJ1-2; TRBD1 matches at 8 bases. The trim removed 5 bases at V and 4 bases at J, leaving 9 bases unmatched. The CDR3 consists of 15 residues. CDR1 and CDR2 (germline): MNHEY, SMNVEV (reference sequence). The CDR3 reads CASSARDRPAYGYTF. The DNA for the CDR3 is TGTGCCAGCAGTGCAAGGGACAGGCCAGCCTATGGCTACACCTTC.

This rearrangement joins TRBV20-1 to TRBJ1-4, with D hard to call. Between the trimmed V and J ends, which lost 5 bases and 3 bases, there was a span of 7 bases. CDR3 length equals 12 residues. Germline lookup yields CDR1 DFQATT and CDR2 SNEGSKA (reference sequence). CDR3 coding DNA: TGCAGTGCTCGTAGGGCTAATGAAAAACTGTTTTTT. Translated, it gives CSARRANEKLFF.

This clonotype was found a few times. The chain combines TRBV12-3 or TRBV12-4 with TRBJ1-1; TRBD1 is a possible D gene (6 bases). Trimming stripped 3 bases from V and 0 bases from J, with 20 bases between. The CDR3 runs to 18 residues. CDR3: CASSFPHRGRGLNTEAFF. Written as DNA, the CDR3 is TGTGCCAGCAGTTTTCCGCATAGAGGGCGGGGGCTGAACACTGAAGCTTTCTTT.

The chain combines TRBV2 with TRBJ1-6, with D unclear. The V and J ends lost 3 bases and 7 bases respectively, with 13 bases between them. The CDR3 consists of 15 residues. Per germline, CDR1 SNHLY and CDR2 FYNNEI. In DNA form, the CDR3 reads TGTGCCAGCAGTGATAACGGGTTACGAAATTCACCCCTCCACTTT. It is translated as CASSDNGLRNSPLHF.

The chain uses TRBV24-1 and TRBJ2-3; D remains unclear. This CDR3 has 17 residues. V gave up 2 bases and J gave up 0 bases, with 14 bases separating them. Germline V gene sequence: CDR1 KGHDR, CDR2 SFDVKD. CDR3 DNA sequence: TGTGCCACCAGTGATTCCCTTCTCACGGACAGCACAGATACGCAGTATTTT. Protein: CATSDSLLTDSTDTQYF.

This clonotype came up a few times. V usage is TRBV14 and J usage is TRBJ2-1; TRBD2 matches 12 bases. The trim removed 2 bases at V and 9 bases at J, leaving 8 bases unmatched. The germline gives CDR1 SGHDN, CDR2 FVKESK. The CDR3 has 16 amino acids. The CDR3 bases are TGTGCCAGCAGCCAAATTCGACTAGCGGGGGAGTTTGAGCAGTTCTTC. It yields the protein CASSQIRLAGEFEQFF.

This clonotype was counted between two and nine times. V gene TRBV5-1 combines with J gene TRBJ2-1; D not certain. Trimming shortened V by 4 bases and J by 0 bases, and 14 bases separated the two germline ends. The CDR3 runs 16 residues. In germline, CDR1 is SGHRS, CDR2 YFSETQ. CDR3: CASSPLSQSSYNEQFF. The CDR3 bases are TGCGCCAGCAGCCCACTCAGCCAGAGCTCCTACAATGAGCAGTTCTTC.

This clonotype was found a few times. V usage is TRBV19 and J usage is TRBJ2-1; TRBD2 agrees at 10 bases. Germline loops: CDR1 LNHDA, CDR2 SQIVND (reference sequence). Trimming took 1 base from V and 4 from J; bases not matched to a gene: 1. The CDR3 has 15 amino acids. The CDR3 here is CASSIALAGYNEQFF. Here the CDR3 DNA reads TGTGCCAGTAGTATAGCACTAGCGGGGTACAATGAGCAGTTCTTC.

The chain joins TRBV3-1 to TRBJ2-7; 11 bases line up with TRBD1. The V gene's germline CDR1 is LGHDT and CDR2 YNNKEL (reference sequence). This CDR3 is built from 16 residues. The ends lost 4 bases at V and 0 bases at J; junction bases unmatched: 5. The CDR3 is CASSPPGTGGSYEQYF. CDR3 bases: TGTGCCAGCAGCCCGCCAGGGACAGGGGGCTCCTACGAGCAGTACTTC.

This clonotype was recorded a few times. The J gene is TRBJ2-1, the V gene TRBV12-3 or TRBV12-4; D not certain. The CDR3 is 13 residues long. V was shortened by 3 bases and J by 4 bases, with 7 bases between the two germline ends. CDR3 coding DNA: TGTGCCAGCAGTTTCACCGTTTACAATGAGCAGTTCTTC. This sequence encodes CASSFTVYNEQFF.

Remarks on this clonotype: Since a much larger clone is just one base distant, this may be a read error. The rearrangement links TRBV7-3 to TRBJ2-1; D gene uncertain. The CDR3 runs to 13 residues. In germline, CDR1 is SGHTA, CDR2 FQGTGA. Trimming pared 1 base from V and 4 bases from J, leaving 5 bases between. CDR3 sequence (DNA): TGTGCCAGCAGCTTAAGCCGTTACAATGAGCAGTTCTTC. Its protein product is CASSLSRYNEQFF.

The chain couples TRBV11-2 to TRBJ2-1; 10 bases align to TRBD2. This CDR3 is built from 15 residues. With V trimmed by 4 bases and J by 4 bases, 4 bases remained unmatched. Germline CDR1 reads SGHAT; CDR2 reads FQNNGV. The CDR3 spells CASSSQLAGYNEQFF. CDR3 sequence (DNA): TGTGCCAGCAGCTCGCAACTAGCGGGATACAATGAGCAGTTCTTC.

The chain combines TRBV15 with TRBJ1-4; D uncertain. CDR3 length equals 13 residues. Germline V gene sequence: CDR1 LNHNV, CDR2 YYDKDF (reference sequence). The V end lost 5 bases, the J end lost 6 bases, and 10 bases lay between the germline ends. CDR3 sequence (DNA): TGTGCCACCAGCCGAAGTTTGGATGAAAAACTGTTTTTT. It encodes CATSRSLDEKLFF.

This clonotype was seen a few times. The gene calls are TRBV7-2 and TRBJ2-2, with TRBD2 identical over 10 bases. V shed 6 bases and J 3 bases; nucleotides not matched to a gene: 10. Germline lookup yields CDR1 SGHTA and CDR2 FQGNSA. There are 17 residues in the CDR3. The CDR3 nucleotides are TGTGCCAGCAGTCCAATTCTAGCGGGAGAGGACACCGGGGAGCTGTTTTTT. This encodes CASSPILAGEDTGELFF. Filled out from reference TRBV7-2 and TRBJ2-2, the complete variable domain reads GAGVSQSPSNKVTEKGKDVELRCDPISGHTALYWYRQSLGQGLEFLIYFQGNSAPDKSGLPSDRFSAERTGGSVSTLTIQRTQQEDSAVYLCASSPILAGEDTGELFFGEGSRLTVL.

This clonotype was seen a few times. V is TRBV12-3 or TRBV12-4 and J is TRBJ2-1; D remains unclear. The CDR3 extends over 13 amino acids. Trimming left V 1 base short and J 6 bases short, with 7 bases between. In DNA, the CDR3 is TGTGCCAGCAGTTTAGAAGGGATCAATGAGCAGTTCTTC. Translated, it gives CASSLEGINEQFF.

The rearrangement joins TRBV7-2 to TRBJ2-3; TRBD2 matches 15 bases. V shed 5 bases, J shed 9 bases, and the junction held 9 bases outside the gene matches. The CDR3 runs 16 residues. Germline-derived CDR1 and CDR2 are SGHTA and FQGNSA. The CDR3 is CASSTSGTSGGLTQYF. In DNA, the CDR3 is TGTGCCAGCAGCACATCCGGGACTAGCGGGGGGTTAACGCAGTATTTT. Looking up the rest from reference TRBV7-2 and TRBJ2-3 gives the full variable domain: GAGVSQSPSNKVTEKGKDVELRCDPISGHTALYWYRQSLGQGLEFLIYFQGNSAPDKSGLPSDRFSAERTGGSVSTLTIQRTQQEDSAVYLCASSTSGTSGGLTQYFGPGTRLTVL.